This entry features one TCR beta chain sequence. The CDR3 totals 16 residues. V dropped 4 bases and J dropped 4; count of bases not matched to a gene: 7. In germline, CDR1 is SGHTA, CDR2 FQGNSA. Measured with immunoSEQ multiplex PCR; TCRdb has only the in-frame clones, and not every one. In the table there are approximately 450,000 clones, approximately 92% of which are singletons. The sample comes from a study of blood T cell repertoires in COVID-19. Sequencing was carried out using PBMCs or T cells enriched from blood (not recorded which). The sequence was obtained from a man aged 30-40 years who had recovered from COVID-19. The chain employs TRBV7-2 and TRBJ2-5; 12 bases line up with TRBD2. CDR3 sequence reads: CASSSLAGGIRETQYF. CDR3 sequence (DNA): TGTGCCAGCAGCTCCCTAGCGGGAGGGATTCGAGAGACCCAGTACTTC.